The 6 T cell receptor beta chains listed next were all sequenced from one sample in a study of PD-1 blockade in classical Hodgkin lymphoma. Each patient experienced a relapse that followed autologous stem cell transplantation, and brentuximab vedotin exposure varied. Some clones are missing from TCRdb's copy, which holds only in-frame ones; the method was immunoSEQ multiplex PCR. The sample includes roughly 96,000 clones, approximately 92% of them seen just once. Sequenced here: peripheral blood mononuclear cells (PBMCs), sampled before the second cycle of nivolumab. All receptors come from a human donor with classical Hodgkin lymphoma.

V is TRBV9 and J is TRBJ2-3, with 8 positions matching TRBD1. The V segment lost 0 bases and the J segment 2 bases; nucleotides outside the gene matches: 11. Per germline, CDR1 SGDLS and CDR2 YYNGEE. The CDR3 runs 18 residues. The CDR3 DNA sequence: TGTGCCAGCAGCGTAGATCAGGTGCAGGGGGCCCCCACAGATACGCAGTATTTT. Its protein product is CASSVDQVQGAPTDTQYF.

This chain uses TRBV7-3 with TRBJ2-7; 7 bases line up with TRBD1. The CDR3 length is 15 residues. V was pared by 2 bases and J by 0 bases, with 4 bases of the junction left unmatched. CDR1 SGHTA and CDR2 FQGTGA come from the germline V gene. CDR3: CASSLSGGSSYEQYF. CDR3 coding DNA: TGTGCCAGCAGCTTATCAGGGGGTAGCTCCTACGAGCAGTACTTC. Using reference TRBV7-3 and TRBJ2-7 for the parts outside the CDR3, the full variable domain is GAGVSQTPSNKVTEKGKYVELRCDPISGHTALYWYRQSLGQGPEFLIYFQGTGAADDSGLPNDRFFAVRPEGSVSTLKIQRTERGDSAVYLCASSLSGGSSYEQYFGPGTRLTVT.

This sequence joins TRBV4-2 and TRBJ2-5; 8 nucleotides match TRBD1. The CDR3 contains 14 residues. V lost 4 bases and J lost 1; bases outside the gene matches: 2. The germline gives CDR1 LGHNA, CDR2 YNFKEQ. The CDR3 reads CASSLGQGQETQYF. Written as DNA, the CDR3 is TGTGCCAGCAGCCTTGGACAGGGCCAAGAGACCCAGTACTTC.

This chain's CDR3 is CAISETGTGGNEKLFF. CDR3 coding DNA: TGTGCCATCAGTGAGACAGGGACAGGGGGAAATGAAAAACTGTTTTTT. This chain joins TRBV10-3 and TRBJ1-4; TRBD1 agrees at 11 bases. The J segment lost 5 bases and the V segment lost 2 bases, leaving 4 bases of the junction unmatched. The germline V gene encodes CDR1 ENHRY and CDR2 SYGVKD. The CDR3 has 16 residues.

This chain links TRBV7-9 with TRBJ2-2; 11 nucleotides agree with TRBD1. This CDR3 has 18 residues. The junction had 9 bases not matched to a gene; V was cut back by 4 bases and J by 2 bases. Germline V CDR1 and CDR2: SEHNR, FQNEAQ (reference sequence). CDR3 protein: CASSSGQGAFRNTGELFF. The CDR3 bases are TGTGCCAGCAGCTCCGGACAGGGGGCTTTTCGTAACACCGGGGAGCTGTTTTTT.

The chain couples TRBV7-8 to TRBJ2-7, with no clear D. The CDR3 has 14 amino acids. Trimming took off 5 bases at V and 6 bases at J, with 17 bases between the two ends. Germline CDR1 and CDR2: SGHVS and FQNEAQ. CDR3 coding DNA: TGTGCCAGCAGCCCTAACCCTCCAGTTGTCGAGCAGTACTTC. It is translated as CASSPNPPVVEQYF.